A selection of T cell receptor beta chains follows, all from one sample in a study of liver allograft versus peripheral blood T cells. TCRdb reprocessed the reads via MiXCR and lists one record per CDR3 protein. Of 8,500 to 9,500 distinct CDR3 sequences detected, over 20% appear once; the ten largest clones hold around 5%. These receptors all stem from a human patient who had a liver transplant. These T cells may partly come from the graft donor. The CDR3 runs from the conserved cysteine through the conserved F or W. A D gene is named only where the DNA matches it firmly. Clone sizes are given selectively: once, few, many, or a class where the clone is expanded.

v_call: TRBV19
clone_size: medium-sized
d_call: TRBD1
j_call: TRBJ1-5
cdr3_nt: TGTGCCAGTACCAATCAGGGAGGGGGCCTGGGTAATCAGCCCCAGCATTTT
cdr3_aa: CASTNQGGGLGNQPQHF

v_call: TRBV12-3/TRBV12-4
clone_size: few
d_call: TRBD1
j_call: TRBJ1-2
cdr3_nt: TGTGCCAGCAGTTTAATACAGGGGGCCTATGGCTACACCTTC
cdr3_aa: CASSLIQGAYGYTF

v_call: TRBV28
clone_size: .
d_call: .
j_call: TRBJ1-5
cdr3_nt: TGTGCCAGCAAGCCAGGGGCTCATCAGCCCCAGCATTTT
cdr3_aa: CASKPGAHQPQHF

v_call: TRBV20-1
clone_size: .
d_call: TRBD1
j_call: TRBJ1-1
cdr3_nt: TGCAGTGCGAAGGCCGGGACAGGGCCCAACACTGAAGCTTTCTTT
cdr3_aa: CSAKAGTGPNTEAFF

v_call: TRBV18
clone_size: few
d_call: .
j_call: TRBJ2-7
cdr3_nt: TGTGCCAGCTCACTCTTTTTACACCCCGGGACGGATTCCCCCTACGAGCAGTACTTC
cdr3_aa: CASSLFLHPGTDSPYEQYF

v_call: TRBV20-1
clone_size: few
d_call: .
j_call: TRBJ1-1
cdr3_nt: TGCAGTGCTAGGAGACACTCTCCGAACACTGAAGCTTTCTTT
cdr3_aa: CSARRHSPNTEAFF

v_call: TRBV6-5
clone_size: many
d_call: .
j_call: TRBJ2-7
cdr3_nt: TGTGCCAGCAGTTTCGCGCGGCAGGGAGACTACGAGCAGTACTTC
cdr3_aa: CASSFARQGDYEQYF

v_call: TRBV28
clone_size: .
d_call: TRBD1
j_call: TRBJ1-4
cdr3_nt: TGTGCCAGCAGACCAAACAGGGGGCTGGGTGAAAAACTGTTTTTT
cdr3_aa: CASRPNRGLGEKLFF

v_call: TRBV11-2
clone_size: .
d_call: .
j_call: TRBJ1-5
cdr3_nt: TGTGCCAGCAGAAGAGGGAGCGGAAGAGGTCAGCCCCAGCATTTT
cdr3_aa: CASRRGSGRGQPQHF

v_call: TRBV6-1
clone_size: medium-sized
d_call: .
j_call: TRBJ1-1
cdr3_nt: TGTGCCAGCAGTGTGACCATTCAGAACACTGAAGCTTTCTTT
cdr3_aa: CASSVTIQNTEAFF

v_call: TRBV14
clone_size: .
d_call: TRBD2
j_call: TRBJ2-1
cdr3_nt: TGTGCCAGCAGCCCCCGGCTAGCGGGAGACAAGTTCTTC
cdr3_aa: CASSPRLAGDKFF

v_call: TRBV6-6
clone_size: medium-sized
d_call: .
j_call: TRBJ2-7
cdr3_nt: TGTGCCAGCACAACCATCTCCGGCTCCTACGAGCAGTACTTC
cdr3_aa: CASTTISGSYEQYF

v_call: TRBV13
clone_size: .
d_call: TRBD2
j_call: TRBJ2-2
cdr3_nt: TGTGCCAGCAGCCCGGGACTAGCGGGAACTCGCCCCGCCGGGGAGCTGTTTTTT
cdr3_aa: CASSPGLAGTRPAGELFF

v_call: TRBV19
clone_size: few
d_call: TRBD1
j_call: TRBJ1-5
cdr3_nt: TGTGCCAGTAAGGACAGGGGAGAGGTTCAGCCCCAGCATTTT
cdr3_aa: CASKDRGEVQPQHF

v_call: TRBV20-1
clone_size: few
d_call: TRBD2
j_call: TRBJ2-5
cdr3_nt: TGCAGTGCTGGACCCGGGGGGGCCGGAGAGACCCAGTACTTC
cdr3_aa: CSAGPGGAGETQYF

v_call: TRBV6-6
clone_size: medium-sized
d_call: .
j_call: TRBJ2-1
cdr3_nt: TGTGCCAGCACAAGCGGACCAGGCAATGAGCAGTTCTTC
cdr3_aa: CASTSGPGNEQFF

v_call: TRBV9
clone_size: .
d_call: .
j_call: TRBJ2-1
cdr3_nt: TGTGCCAGCAGCCCCTGGGTGGGAAACTCCTACAATGAGCAGTTCTTC
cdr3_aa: CASSPWVGNSYNEQFF

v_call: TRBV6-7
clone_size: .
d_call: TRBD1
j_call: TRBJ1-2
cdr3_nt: TGTGCCAGCAGTTACCCCGACCTAGGAGGCAGGGGGCGCGACTATGGCTACACCTTC
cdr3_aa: CASSYPDLGGRGRDYGYTF

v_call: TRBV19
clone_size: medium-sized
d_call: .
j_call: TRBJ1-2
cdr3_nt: TGTGCCTGCCAGGGAGGAAATAGCTATGGCTACACCTTC
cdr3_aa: CACQGGNSYGYTF

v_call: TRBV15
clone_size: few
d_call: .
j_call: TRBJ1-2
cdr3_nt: TGTGCCACCAGCAGAGTCCGAAGGGGGTATGGCTACACCTTC
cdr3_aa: CATSRVRRGYGYTF

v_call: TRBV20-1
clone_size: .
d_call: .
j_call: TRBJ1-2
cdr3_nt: TGCAGTGCTAGAGATCCGGGGCAGCAAGGAAATGGCTACACCTTC
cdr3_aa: CSARDPGQQGNGYTF

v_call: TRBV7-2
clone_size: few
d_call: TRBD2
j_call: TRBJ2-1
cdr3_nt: TGTGCCAGCAGCCCTAGCGGGAGGCTCTCCAATGAGCAGTTCTTC
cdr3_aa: CASSPSGRLSNEQFF

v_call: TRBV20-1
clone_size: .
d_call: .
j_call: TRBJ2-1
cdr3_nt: TGCAGTGCAATAAGATCCCTAAGCGGTCCTCACAATGAGCAGTTCTTC
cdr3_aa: CSAIRSLSGPHNEQFF

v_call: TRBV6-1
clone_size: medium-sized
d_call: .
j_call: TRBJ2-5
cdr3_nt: TGTGCCAGCAGTGAAGCTGCCCTTGGCACCCAGTACTTC
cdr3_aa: CASSEAALGTQYF

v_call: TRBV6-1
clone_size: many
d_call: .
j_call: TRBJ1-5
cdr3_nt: TGTGCCAGCAGTTCGGACACAGGCCGATGGAGCAATCAGCCCCAGCATTTT
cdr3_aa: CASSSDTGRWSNQPQHF

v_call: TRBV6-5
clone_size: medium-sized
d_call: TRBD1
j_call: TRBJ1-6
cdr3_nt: TGTGCCAGCAGTTACAGTGCCCTGGGACAGGGTGGTTATTCACCCCTCCACTTT
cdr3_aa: CASSYSALGQGGYSPLHF

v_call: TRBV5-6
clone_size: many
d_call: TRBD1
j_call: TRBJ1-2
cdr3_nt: TGTGCCAGCAGCTTGGCCGCAGGGGGGAACTATGGCTACACCTTC
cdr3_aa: CASSLAAGGNYGYTF

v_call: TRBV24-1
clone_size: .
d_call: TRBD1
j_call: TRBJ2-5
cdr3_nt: TGTGCCACCAGGACGGACAGGGGGCCAGAGACCCAGTACTTC
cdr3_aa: CATRTDRGPETQYF

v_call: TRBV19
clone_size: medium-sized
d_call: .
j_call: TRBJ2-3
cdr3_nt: TGTGCCAGTAGCCGGCAGCCGGGACACACAGATACGCAGTATTTT
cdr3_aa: CASSRQPGHTDTQYF

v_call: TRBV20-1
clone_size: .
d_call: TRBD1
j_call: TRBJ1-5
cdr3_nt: TGCAGTGCTAGATCTCTACAGGGGGCGATAGGTCAGCCCCAGCATTTT
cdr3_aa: CSARSLQGAIGQPQHF

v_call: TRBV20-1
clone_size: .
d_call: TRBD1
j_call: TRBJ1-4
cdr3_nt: TGCAGTGCTATCACAGGGGGTCATGAAAAACTGTTTTTT
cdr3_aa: CSAITGGHEKLFF

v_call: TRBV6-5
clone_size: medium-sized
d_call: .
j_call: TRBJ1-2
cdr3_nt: TGTGCCAGCAGTAGGGTGGGGGGATCCCATAACTATGGCTACACCTTC
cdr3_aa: CASSRVGGSHNYGYTF

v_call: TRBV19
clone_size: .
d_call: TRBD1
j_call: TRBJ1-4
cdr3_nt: TGTGCCAGTAGTACGAGGACAGGGAGTGAAAAACTGTTTTTT
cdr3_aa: CASSTRTGSEKLFF

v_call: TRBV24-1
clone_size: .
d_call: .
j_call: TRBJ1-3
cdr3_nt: TGTGCCACGGAACTCAGGGATGGTGTGGGGTCTGGAAACACCATATATTTT
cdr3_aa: CATELRDGVGSGNTIYF

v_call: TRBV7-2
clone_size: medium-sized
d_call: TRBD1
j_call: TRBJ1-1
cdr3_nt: TGTGCCAGCAGCTTAGTGCCAGGGGGTAGGACTGAAGCTTTCTTT
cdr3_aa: CASSLVPGGRTEAFF

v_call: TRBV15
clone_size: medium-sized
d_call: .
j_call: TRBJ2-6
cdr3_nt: TGTGCCACCAGCAGTCATCGGGACGGTCCCTCTGGGGCCAACGTCCTGACTTTC
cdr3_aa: CATSSHRDGPSGANVLTF

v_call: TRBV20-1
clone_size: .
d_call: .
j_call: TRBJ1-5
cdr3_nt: TGCAGTGCTAGGGCAGGGAAGCGTCAGCCCCAGCATTTT
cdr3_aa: CSARAGKRQPQHF